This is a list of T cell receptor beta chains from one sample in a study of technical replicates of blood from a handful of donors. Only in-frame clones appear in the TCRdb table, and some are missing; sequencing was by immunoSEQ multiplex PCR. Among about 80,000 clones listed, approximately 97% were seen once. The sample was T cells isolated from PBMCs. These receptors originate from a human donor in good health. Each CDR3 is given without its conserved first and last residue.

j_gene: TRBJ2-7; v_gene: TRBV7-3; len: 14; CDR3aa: ASSSLAPQGTYEQY
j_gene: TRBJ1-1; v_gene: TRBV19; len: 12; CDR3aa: ASSIDRGRAEAF
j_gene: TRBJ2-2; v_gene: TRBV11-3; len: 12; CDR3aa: ASSLDGWTGELF
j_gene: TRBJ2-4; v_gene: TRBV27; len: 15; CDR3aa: ASSLSGENALKNIQY
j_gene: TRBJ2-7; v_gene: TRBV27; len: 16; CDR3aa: ASSLFLGGGASSYEQY
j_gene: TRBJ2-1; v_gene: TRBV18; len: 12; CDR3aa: ASTREVPYNEQF
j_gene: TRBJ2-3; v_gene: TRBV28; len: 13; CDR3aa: ASSSSGTVIDTQY
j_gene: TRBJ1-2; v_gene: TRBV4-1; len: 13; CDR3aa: ASSQEKQGGYGYT
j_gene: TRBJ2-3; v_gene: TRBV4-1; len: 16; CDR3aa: ASALLRDILGRTDTQY
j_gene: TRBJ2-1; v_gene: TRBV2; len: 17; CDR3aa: ASTGLAGEEGVSYNEQF
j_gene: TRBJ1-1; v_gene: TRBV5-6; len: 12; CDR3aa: ASSRGGVYTEAF
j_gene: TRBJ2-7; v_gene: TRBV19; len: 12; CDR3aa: ASSIKDKGFEQY
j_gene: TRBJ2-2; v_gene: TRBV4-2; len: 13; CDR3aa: ASSQAGGNTGELF
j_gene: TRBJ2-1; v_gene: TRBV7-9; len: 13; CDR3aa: ASSSPLAGANEQF
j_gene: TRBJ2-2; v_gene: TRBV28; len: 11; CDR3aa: GTGVLLTGELF
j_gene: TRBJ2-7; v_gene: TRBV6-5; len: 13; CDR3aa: ASSSGTSASYEQY
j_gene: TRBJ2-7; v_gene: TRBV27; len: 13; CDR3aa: ASSPSGTAIYEQY
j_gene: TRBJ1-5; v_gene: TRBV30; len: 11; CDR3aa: AWSVAGGQPQH
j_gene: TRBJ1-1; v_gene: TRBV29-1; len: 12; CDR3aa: SVVGGLRNTEAF
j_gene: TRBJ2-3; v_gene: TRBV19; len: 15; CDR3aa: ASSSRTSGSFTDTQY
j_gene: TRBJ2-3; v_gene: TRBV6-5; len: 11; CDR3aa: ASNGQGTDTQY
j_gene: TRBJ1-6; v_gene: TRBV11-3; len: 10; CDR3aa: ASSLGGSPLH
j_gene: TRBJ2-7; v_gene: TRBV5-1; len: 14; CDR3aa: ASSLRGGLDSYEQY
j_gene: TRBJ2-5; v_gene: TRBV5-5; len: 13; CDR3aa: ASRRTGGFGETQY
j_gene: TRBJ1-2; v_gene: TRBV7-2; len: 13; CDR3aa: ASSLIEGKYYGYT
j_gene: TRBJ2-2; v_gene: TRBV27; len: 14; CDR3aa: ASKIWGTGNTGELF
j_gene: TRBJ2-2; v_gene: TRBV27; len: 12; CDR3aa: ASSGGLNTGELF
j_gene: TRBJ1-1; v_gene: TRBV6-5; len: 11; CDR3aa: ASSGDMNTEAF
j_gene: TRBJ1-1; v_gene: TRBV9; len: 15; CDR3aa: ASSVTGETGRNTEAF
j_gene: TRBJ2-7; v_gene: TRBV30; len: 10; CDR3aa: AWSGQTYEQY
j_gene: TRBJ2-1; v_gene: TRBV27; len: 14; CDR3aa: ASRTITGNPYNEQF
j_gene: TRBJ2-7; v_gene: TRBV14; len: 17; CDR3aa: ASSPTVLEALRVTYEQY
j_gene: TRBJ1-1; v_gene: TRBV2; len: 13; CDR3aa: ASTLGGAMNTEAF